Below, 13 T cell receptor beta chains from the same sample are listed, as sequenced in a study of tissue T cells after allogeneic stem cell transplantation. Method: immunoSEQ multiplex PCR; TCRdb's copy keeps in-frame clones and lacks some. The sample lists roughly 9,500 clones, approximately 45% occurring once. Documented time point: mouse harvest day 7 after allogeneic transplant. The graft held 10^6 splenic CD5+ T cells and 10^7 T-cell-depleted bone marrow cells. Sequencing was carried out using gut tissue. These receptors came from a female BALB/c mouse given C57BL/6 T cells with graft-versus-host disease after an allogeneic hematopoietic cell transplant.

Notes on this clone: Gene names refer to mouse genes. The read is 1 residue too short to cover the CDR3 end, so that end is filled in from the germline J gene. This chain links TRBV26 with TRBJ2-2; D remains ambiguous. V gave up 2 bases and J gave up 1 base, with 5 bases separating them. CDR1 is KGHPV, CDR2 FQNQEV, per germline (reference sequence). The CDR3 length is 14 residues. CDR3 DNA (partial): TGTGCCAGCAGTCTGACAGTAAACACCGGGCAGCTCTAC. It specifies CASSLTVNTGQLY. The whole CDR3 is CASSLTVNTGQLYF. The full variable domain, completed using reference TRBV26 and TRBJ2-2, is NSKVIQTPRYLVKGQGQKAKMRCIPEKGHPVVFWYQQNKNNEFKFLINFQNQEVLQQIDMTEKRFSAECPSNSPCSLEIQSSEAGDSALYLCASSLTVNTGQLYFGEGSKLTVL.

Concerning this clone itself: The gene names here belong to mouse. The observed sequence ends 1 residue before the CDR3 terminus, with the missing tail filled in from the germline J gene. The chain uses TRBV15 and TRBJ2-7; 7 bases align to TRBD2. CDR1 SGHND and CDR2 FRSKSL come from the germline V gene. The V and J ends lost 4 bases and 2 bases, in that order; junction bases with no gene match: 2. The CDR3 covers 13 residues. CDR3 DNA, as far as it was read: TGTGCCAGCAGTTCCGGGGGGGCCTATGAACAGTAC. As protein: CASSSGGAYEQY. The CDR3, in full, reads CASSSGGAYEQYF.

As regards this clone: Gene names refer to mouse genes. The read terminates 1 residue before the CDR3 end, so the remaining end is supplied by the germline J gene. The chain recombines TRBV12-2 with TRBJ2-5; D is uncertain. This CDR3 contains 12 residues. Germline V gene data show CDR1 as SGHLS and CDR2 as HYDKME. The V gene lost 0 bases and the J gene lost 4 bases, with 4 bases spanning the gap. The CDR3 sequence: CASSLGKDTQYF. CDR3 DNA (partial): TGTGCCAGCTCTCTCGGGAAAGACACCCAGTAC.

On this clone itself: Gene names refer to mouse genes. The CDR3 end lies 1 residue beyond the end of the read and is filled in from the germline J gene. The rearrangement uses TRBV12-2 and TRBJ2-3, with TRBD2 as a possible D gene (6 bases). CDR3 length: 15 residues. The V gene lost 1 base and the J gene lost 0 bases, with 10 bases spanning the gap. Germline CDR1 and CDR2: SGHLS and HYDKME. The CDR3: CASSLGWGSAETLYF. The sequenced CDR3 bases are TGTGCCAGCTCTCTGGGCTGGGGTAGTGCAGAAACGCTGTAT.

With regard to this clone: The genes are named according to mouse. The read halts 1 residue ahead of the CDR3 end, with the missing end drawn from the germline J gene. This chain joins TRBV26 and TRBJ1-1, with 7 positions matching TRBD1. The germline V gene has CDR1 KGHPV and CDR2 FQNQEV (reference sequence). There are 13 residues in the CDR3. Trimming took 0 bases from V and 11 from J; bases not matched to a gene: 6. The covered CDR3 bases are TGTGCCAGCAGTCTGTCACGGCAGGGGGTTGTCTTC. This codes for CASSLSRQGVVF. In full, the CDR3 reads CASSLSRQGVVFF.

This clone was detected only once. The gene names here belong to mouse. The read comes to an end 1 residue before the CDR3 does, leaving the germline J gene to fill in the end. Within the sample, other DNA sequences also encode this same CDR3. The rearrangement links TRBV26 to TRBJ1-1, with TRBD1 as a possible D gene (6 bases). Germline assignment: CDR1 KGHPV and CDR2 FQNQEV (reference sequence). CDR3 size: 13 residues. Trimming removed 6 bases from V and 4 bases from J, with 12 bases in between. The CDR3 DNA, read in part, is TGTGCCAGCAGCCACAGGGTCGGCACAGAAGTCTTC. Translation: CASSHRVGTEVF. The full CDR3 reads CASSHRVGTEVFF.

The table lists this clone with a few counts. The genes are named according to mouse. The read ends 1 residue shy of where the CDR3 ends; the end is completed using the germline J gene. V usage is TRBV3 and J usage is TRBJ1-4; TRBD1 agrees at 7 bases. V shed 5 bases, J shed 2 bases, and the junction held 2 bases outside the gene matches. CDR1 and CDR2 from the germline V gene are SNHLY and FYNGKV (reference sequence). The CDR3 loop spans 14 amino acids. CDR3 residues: CASSPTGSNERLFF. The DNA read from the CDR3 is TGTGCCAGCAGCCCGACAGGGTCCAACGAAAGATTATTT.

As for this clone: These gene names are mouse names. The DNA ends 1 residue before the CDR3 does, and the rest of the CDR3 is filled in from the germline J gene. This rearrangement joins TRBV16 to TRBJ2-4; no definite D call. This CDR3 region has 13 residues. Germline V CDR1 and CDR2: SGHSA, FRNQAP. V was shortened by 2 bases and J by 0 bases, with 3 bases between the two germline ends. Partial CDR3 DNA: TGTGCAAGCAGCTTACCTAGTCAAAACACCTTGTAC. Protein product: CASSLPSQNTLY. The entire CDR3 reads CASSLPSQNTLYF.

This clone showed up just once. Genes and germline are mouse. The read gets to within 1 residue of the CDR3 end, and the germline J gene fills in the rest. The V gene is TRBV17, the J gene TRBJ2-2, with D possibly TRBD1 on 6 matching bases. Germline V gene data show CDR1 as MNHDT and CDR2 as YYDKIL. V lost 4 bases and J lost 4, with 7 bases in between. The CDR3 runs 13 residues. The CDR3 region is CASSTRGTGQLYF. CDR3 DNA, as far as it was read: TGTGCTAGCAGTACCAGGGGCACCGGGCAGCTCTAC. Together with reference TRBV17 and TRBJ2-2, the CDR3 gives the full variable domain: DTTVKQNPRYKLARVGKPVNLICSQTMNHDTMYWYQKKPNQAPKLLLFYYDKILNREADTFEKFQSSRPNNSFCSLYIGSAGLEYSAMYLCASSTRGTGQLYFGEGSKLTVL.

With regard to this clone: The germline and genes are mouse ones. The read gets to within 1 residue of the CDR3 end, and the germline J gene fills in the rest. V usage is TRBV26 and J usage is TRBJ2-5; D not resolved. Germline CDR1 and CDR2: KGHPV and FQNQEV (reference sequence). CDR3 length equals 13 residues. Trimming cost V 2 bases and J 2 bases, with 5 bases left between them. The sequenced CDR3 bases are TGTGCCAGCAGTCTGGGGTTCCAAGACACCCAGTAC. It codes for CASSLGFQDTQY. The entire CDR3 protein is CASSLGFQDTQYF.

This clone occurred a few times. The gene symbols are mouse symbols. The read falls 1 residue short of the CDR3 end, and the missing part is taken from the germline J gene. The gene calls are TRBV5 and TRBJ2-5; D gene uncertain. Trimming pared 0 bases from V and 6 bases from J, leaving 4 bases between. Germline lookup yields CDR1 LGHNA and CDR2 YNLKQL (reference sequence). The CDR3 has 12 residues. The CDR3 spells CASSQDGDTQYF. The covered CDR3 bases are TGTGCCAGCAGCCAAGACGGGGACACCCAGTAC.

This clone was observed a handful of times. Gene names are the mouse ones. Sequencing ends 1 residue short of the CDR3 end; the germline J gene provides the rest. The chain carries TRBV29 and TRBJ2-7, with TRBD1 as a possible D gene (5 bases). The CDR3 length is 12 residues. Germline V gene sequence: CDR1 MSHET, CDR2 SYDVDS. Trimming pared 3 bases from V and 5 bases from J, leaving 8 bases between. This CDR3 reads CASSLGGDEQYF. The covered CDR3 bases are TGTGCTAGCAGTTTGGGAGGGGATGAACAGTAC.

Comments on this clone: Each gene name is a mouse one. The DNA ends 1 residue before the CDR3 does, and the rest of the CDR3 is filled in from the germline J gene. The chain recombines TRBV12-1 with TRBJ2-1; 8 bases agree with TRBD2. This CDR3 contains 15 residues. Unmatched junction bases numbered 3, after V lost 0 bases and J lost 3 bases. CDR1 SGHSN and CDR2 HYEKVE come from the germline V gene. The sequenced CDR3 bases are TGTGCCAGCTCTCTCGAGACTGGGGTCTATGCTGAGCAGTTC. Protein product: CASSLETGVYAEQF. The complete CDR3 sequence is CASSLETGVYAEQFF.